This TCR beta chain was captured in a study of blood T cell repertoires in COVID-19. V gave up 6 bases and J gave up 6 bases, with 21 bases separating them. Per the germline V gene, CDR1 is SGHTA and CDR2 is FQGNSA. The CDR3 is made up of 15 amino acids. Some clones are missing from TCRdb's copy, which holds only in-frame ones; the method was immunoSEQ multiplex PCR. The sample lists 200,000 to 250,000 clones, 83% occurring once. What was sequenced was peripheral blood. The chain has TRBV7-2 and TRBJ2-7; a weak D match, TRBD2 (5 bases). This clonotype originated in a woman under 40 with COVID-19, enrolled during active disease. The CDR3 loop is CASSPDPPSFSEQYF. The CDR3 coding sequence is TGTGCCAGCAGTCCTGACCCGCCTAGCTTCAGCGAGCAGTACTTC.